These T cell receptor beta chains were read from a single sample in a study of shared clonotypes between healthy human individuals. The assay was immunoSEQ multiplex PCR, and TCRdb's table has in-frame clones only and misses some. Of 550,000 to 700,000 clones in the sample, more than 70% are singletons; the top ten hold 1.5% to 2%. The sequenced sample consisted of memory CD4+ T cells sorted from blood. The receptor set was obtained from a woman in her thirties in good health. CDR3s include the opening cysteine and the closing phenylalanine or tryptophan. Fields, in order: clone size, V gene, D gene, J gene, CDR3 DNA, CDR3 protein. A D gene is named only where the DNA matches it firmly. Clone size is not always given. Where it is, it says once, few, many or a class for expanded clones.

clone size: once; V gene: TRBV18; D gene: TRBD2; J gene: TRBJ2-7; CDR3 DNA: TGTGCCAGCTCACCAACCGAACTAGCGGGGGCGAGAGAGCAGTACTTC; CDR3 protein: CASSPTELAGAREQYF
clone size: NA; V gene: TRBV11-2; D gene: NA; J gene: TRBJ2-3; CDR3 DNA: TGTGCCAGCAGCTATTACACAGATACGCAGTATTTT; CDR3 protein: CASSYYTDTQYF
clone size: NA; V gene: TRBV5-4; D gene: NA; J gene: TRBJ1-1; CDR3 DNA: TGTGCCAGCAGCTCGCAATCTGAAGCTTTCTTT; CDR3 protein: CASSSQSEAFF
clone size: NA; V gene: TRBV30; D gene: TRBD1; J gene: TRBJ1-1; CDR3 DNA: TGTGCCTGTACCAGACAGGGTTTGTTCGGGGGCACTGAAGCTTTCTTT; CDR3 protein: CACTRQGLFGGTEAFF
clone size: NA; V gene: TRBV6-5; D gene: TRBD1; J gene: TRBJ2-3; CDR3 DNA: TGTGCCAGCACCAACAGGGGAATGAGCGCAGATACGCAGTATTTT; CDR3 protein: CASTNRGMSADTQYF
clone size: NA; V gene: TRBV7-3; D gene: NA; J gene: TRBJ2-5; CDR3 DNA: TGTGCCAGCAGCTTTGGCAGGCGGGAGACCCAGTACTTC; CDR3 protein: CASSFGRRETQYF
clone size: medium-sized; V gene: TRBV2; D gene: NA; J gene: TRBJ1-1; CDR3 DNA: TGTGCCAGCAGTAACCGAAGACCTGAGAACACTGAAGCTTTCTTT; CDR3 protein: CASSNRRPENTEAFF
clone size: NA; V gene: TRBV27; D gene: NA; J gene: TRBJ1-4; CDR3 DNA: TGTGCCAGCAGTCCCTCGGGCGGGAGGAATGAAAAACTGTTTTTT; CDR3 protein: CASSPSGGRNEKLFF
clone size: NA; V gene: TRBV29-1; D gene: TRBD1; J gene: TRBJ2-7; CDR3 DNA: TGCAGCGCCGCGGACAGGTCGTCGTCCTACGAGCAGTACTTC; CDR3 protein: CSAADRSSSYEQYF
clone size: NA; V gene: TRBV7-8; D gene: NA; J gene: TRBJ1-6; CDR3 DNA: TGTGCCAGCAGCTTAGTCAAGAACAGGATCAATTCACCCCTCCACTTT; CDR3 protein: CASSLVKNRINSPLHF
clone size: NA; V gene: TRBV28; D gene: NA; J gene: TRBJ2-5; CDR3 DNA: TGTGCCAGCAGACTCTCGGCCCCAGGGAGAGGGGAGACCCAGTACTTC; CDR3 protein: CASRLSAPGRGETQYF
clone size: NA; V gene: TRBV7-2; D gene: NA; J gene: TRBJ2-7; CDR3 DNA: TGTGCCAGCAGCTTGCAGCGAGACTCCTACGAGCAGTACTTC; CDR3 protein: CASSLQRDSYEQYF
clone size: NA; V gene: TRBV7-9; D gene: NA; J gene: TRBJ2-7; CDR3 DNA: TGTGCCAGCAGCTTGGTGGGGGTGACCTACGAGCAGTACTTC; CDR3 protein: CASSLVGVTYEQYF
clone size: many; V gene: TRBV14; D gene: NA; J gene: TRBJ2-7; CDR3 DNA: TGTGCCAGCAGCCTACTACAGGGAACCTCCTACGAGCAGTACTTC; CDR3 protein: CASSLLQGTSYEQYF
clone size: NA; V gene: TRBV19; D gene: TRBD2; J gene: TRBJ2-1; CDR3 DNA: TGTGCCAGTCTCCCAGGGAGTAGCGGGACCTACAATGAGCAGTTCTTC; CDR3 protein: CASLPGSSGTYNEQFF
clone size: NA; V gene: TRBV5-1; D gene: TRBD2; J gene: TRBJ2-2; CDR3 DNA: TGCGCCAGCAGCTTGGAGGGACTAGTTACCGGGGAGCTGTTTTTT; CDR3 protein: CASSLEGLVTGELFF
clone size: NA; V gene: TRBV27; D gene: TRBD2; J gene: TRBJ2-7; CDR3 DNA: TGTGCCAGCACCCCGGGACTAGCGGACCGGTATCAGTACTTC; CDR3 protein: CASTPGLADRYQYF
clone size: few; V gene: TRBV4-1; D gene: TRBD2; J gene: TRBJ2-1; CDR3 DNA: TGCGCCAGCAGCCAAGCGGCTAGCGGGAGTTCATTCAATGAGCAGTTCTTC; CDR3 protein: CASSQAASGSSFNEQFF
clone size: few; V gene: TRBV5-4; D gene: NA; J gene: TRBJ1-2; CDR3 DNA: TGTGCCAGCAGCCCGGGTGGGGTCTATGGCTACACCTTC; CDR3 protein: CASSPGGVYGYTF
clone size: few; V gene: TRBV5-1; D gene: TRBD2; J gene: TRBJ2-1; CDR3 DNA: TGCGCCAGCAGCCCCGACGCGGGAGGGGCCAACAATGAGCAGTTCTTC; CDR3 protein: CASSPDAGGANNEQFF
clone size: NA; V gene: TRBV6-1; D gene: TRBD2; J gene: TRBJ2-7; CDR3 DNA: TGTGCCAGCAGTACCCCGGGGGGATACGAGCAGTACTTC; CDR3 protein: CASSTPGGYEQYF
clone size: NA; V gene: TRBV10-1; D gene: NA; J gene: TRBJ2-7; CDR3 DNA: TGCGCCAGCAGTGATCCGGGACTCTACGAGCAGTACTTC; CDR3 protein: CASSDPGLYEQYF